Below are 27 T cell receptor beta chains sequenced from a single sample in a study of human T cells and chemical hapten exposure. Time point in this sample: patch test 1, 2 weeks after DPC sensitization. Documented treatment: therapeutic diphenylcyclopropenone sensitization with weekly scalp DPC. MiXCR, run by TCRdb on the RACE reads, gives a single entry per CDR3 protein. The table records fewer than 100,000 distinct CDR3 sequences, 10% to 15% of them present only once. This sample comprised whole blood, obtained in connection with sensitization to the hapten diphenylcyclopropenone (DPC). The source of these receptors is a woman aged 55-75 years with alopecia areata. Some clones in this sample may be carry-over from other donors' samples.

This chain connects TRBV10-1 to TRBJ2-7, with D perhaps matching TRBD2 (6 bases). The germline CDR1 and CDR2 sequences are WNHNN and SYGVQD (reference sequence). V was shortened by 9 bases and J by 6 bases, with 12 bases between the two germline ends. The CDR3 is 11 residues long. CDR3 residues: CASGAGGEQYF. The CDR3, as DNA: TGCGCCAGTGGGGCCGGGGGCGAGCAGTACTTC.

The CDR3 sequence: CASGSRQGHYNEQFF. In nucleotides, the CDR3 is TGTGCCAGTGGATCGCGGCAGGGCCACTACAATGAGCAGTTCTTC. The chain carries TRBV19 and TRBJ2-1; D perhaps matches TRBD1 (5 bases). This CDR3 spans 15 amino acids. V gave up 8 bases and J gave up 3 bases, with 17 bases separating them. Per germline, CDR1 LNHDA and CDR2 SQIVND (reference sequence).

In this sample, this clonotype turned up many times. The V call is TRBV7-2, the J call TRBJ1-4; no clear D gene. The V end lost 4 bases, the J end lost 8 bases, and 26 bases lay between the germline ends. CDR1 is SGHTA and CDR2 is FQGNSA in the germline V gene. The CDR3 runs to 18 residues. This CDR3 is CASSSVHKDGGIREKLFF. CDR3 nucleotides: TGTGCCAGCAGCTCCGTCCACAAAGACGGAGGTATAAGAGAAAAACTGTTTTTT.

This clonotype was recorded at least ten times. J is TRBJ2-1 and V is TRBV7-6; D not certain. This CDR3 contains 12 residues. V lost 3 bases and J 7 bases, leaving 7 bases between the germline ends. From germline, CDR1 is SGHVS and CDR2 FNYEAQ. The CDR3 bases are TGTGCCAGCAGCTTCTCGAGGAATGAGCAGTTCTTC. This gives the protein CASSFSRNEQFF. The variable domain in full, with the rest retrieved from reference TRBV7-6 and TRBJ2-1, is GAGVSQSPRYKVTKRGQDVALRCDPISGHVSLYWYRQALGQGPEFLTYFNYEAQQDKSGLPNDRFSAERPEGSISTLTIQRTEQRDSAMYRCASSFSRNEQFFGPGTRLTVL.

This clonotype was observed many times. CDR3 sequence reads: CASSLAGTGSGDTQYF. CDR3 nucleotide sequence: TGCGCCAGCAGCTTGGCGGGGACAGGGAGTGGAGATACGCAGTATTTT. The chain uses TRBV5-1 and TRBJ2-3; 9 bases are shared with TRBD1. CDR1 SGHRS and CDR2 YFSETQ come from the germline V gene. V lost 0 bases to trimming and J lost 5 bases; unmatched junction nucleotides: 7. The CDR3 has 16 amino acids.

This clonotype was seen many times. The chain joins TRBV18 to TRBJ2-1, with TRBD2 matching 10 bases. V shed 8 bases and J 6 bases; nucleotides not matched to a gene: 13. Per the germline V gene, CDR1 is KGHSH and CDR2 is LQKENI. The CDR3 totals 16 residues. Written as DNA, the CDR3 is TGTGCCAGCCCCCTGTTGAGCGGGGGGGCTCGCAATGAGCAGTTCTTC. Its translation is CASPLLSGGARNEQFF.

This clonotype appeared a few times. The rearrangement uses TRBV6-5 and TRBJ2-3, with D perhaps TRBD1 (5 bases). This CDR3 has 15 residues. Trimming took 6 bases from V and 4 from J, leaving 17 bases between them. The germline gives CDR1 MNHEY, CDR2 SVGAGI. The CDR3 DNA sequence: TGTGCCAGCAGAGTGGACATATGGGCACCAGATACGCAGTATTTT. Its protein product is CASRVDIWAPDTQYF.

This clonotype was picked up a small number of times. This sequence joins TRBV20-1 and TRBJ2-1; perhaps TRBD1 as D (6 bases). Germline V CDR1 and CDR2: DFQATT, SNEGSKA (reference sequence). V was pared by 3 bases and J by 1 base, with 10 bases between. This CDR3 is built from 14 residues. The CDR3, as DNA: TGCAGTGCTAGGAGTCAGGGGTCCTACAATGAGCAGTTCTTC. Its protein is CSARSQGSYNEQFF.

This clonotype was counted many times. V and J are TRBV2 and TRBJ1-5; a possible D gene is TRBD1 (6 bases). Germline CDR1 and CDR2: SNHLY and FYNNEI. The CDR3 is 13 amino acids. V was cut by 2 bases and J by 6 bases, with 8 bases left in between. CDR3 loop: CASSELGGQPQHF. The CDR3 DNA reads TGTGCCAGCAGTGAATTAGGGGGTCAGCCCCAGCATTTT. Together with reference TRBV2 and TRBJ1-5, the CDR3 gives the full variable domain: EPEVTQTPSHQVTQMGQEVILRCVPISNHLYFYWYRQILGQKVEFLVSFYNNEISEKSEIFDDQFSVERPDGSNFTLKIRSTKLEDSAMYFCASSELGGQPQHFGDGTRLSIL.

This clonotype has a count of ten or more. In nucleotides, the CDR3 is TGTGCCAGCACCAATGGGCGAAACAGGACGCATATGGACACTGAAGCTTTCTTT. The encoded protein is CASTNGRNRTHMDTEAFF. The chain recombines TRBV6-1 with TRBJ1-1, with D perhaps TRBD1 (5 bases). The CDR3 is made up of 18 amino acids. Trimming shortened V by 7 bases and J by 3 bases, and 27 bases separated the two germline ends. Germline V gene data show CDR1 as MNHNS and CDR2 as SASEGT.

CDR3 loop: CASSLDVPGNEQFF. The CDR3 DNA reads TGTGCCAGCAGCTTAGATGTACCCGGGAATGAGCAGTTCTTC. The chain has TRBV7-6 and TRBJ2-1; no clear D gene. The germline gives CDR1 SGHVS, CDR2 FNYEAQ. The CDR3 extends over 14 amino acids. Trimming took off 1 base at V and 7 bases at J, with 11 bases between the two ends.

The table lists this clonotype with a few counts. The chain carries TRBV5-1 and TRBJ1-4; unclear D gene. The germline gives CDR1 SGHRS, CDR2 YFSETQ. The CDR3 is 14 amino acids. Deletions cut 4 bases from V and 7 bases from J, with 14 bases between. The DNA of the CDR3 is TGCGCCAGCAGCCCTGACTCGGACGGTGAAAAACTGTTTTTT. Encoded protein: CASSPDSDGEKLFF. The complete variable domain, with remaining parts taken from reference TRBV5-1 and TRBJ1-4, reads KAGVTQTPRYLIKTRGQQVTLSCSPISGHRSVSWYQQTPGQGLQFLFEYFSETQRNKGNFPGRFSGRQFSNSRSEMNVSTLELGDSALYLCASSPDSDGEKLFFGSGTQLSVL.

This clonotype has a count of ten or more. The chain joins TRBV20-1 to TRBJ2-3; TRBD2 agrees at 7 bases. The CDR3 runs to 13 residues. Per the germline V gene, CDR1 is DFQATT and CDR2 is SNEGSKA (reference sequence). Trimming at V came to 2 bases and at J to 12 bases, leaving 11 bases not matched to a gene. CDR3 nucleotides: TGCAGTGCTAGACCTCAGACTAGCCTCCATCAGTATTTT. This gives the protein CSARPQTSLHQYF.

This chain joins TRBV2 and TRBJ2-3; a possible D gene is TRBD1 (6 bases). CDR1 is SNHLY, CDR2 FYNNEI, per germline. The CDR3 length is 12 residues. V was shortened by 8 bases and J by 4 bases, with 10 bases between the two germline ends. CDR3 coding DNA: TGTGCCAGCCGACAGGTGTCAGATACGCAGTATTTT. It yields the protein CASRQVSDTQYF.

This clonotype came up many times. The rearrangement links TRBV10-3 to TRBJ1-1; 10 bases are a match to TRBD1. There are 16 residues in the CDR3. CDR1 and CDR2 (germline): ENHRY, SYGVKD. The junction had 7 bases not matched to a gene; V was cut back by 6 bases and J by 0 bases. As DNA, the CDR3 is TGTGCCATCAGAAACGGGACAGGGGTAATGAACACTGAAGCTTTCTTT. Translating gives CAIRNGTGVMNTEAFF.

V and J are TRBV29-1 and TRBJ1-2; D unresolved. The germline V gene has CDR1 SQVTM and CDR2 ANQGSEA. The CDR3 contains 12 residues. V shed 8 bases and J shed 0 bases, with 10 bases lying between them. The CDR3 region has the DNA TGCAGCACTGGGGTTGCTAACTATGGCTACACCTTC. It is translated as CSTGVANYGYTF.

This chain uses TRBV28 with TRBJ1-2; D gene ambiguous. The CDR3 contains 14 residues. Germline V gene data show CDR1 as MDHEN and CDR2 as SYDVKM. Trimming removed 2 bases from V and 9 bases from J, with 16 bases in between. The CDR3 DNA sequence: TGTGCCAGCAGTTTAGTCACGCCTCCTATGAGCTACACCTTC. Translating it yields CASSLVTPPMSYTF.

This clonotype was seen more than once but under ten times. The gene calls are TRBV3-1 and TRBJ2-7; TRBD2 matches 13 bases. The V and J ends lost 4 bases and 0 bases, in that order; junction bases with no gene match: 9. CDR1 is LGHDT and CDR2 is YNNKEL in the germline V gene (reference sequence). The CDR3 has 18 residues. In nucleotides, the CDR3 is TGTGCCAGCAGCCTCGGCCCCGGGACTAGCGGGGTCTCCTACGAGCAGTACTTC. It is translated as CASSLGPGTSGVSYEQYF.

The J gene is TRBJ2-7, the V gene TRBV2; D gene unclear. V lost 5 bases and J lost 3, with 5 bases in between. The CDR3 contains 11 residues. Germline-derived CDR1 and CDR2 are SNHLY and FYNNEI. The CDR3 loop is CASSPIYEQYF. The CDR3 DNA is TGTGCCAGCAGTCCCATCTACGAGCAGTACTTC.

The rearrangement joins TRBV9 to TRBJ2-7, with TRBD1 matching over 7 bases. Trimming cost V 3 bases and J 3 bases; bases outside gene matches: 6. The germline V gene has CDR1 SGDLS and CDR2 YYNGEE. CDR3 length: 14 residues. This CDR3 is CASSGRDSDYEQYF. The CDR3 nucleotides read TGTGCCAGCAGCGGCCGGGACAGTGACTACGAGCAGTACTTC. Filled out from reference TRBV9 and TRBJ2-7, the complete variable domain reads DSGVTQTPKHLITATGQRVTLRCSPRSGDLSVYWYQQSLDQGLQFLIQYYNGEERAKGNILERFSAQQFPDLHSELNLSSLELGDSALYFCASSGRDSDYEQYFGPGTRLTVT.

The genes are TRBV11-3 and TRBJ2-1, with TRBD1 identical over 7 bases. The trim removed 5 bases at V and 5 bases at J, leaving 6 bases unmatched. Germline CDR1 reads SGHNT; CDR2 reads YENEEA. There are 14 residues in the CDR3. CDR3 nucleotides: TGTGCCAGCAGCCGACAGGGCGGCCACAATGAGCAGTTCTTC. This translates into CASSRQGGHNEQFF. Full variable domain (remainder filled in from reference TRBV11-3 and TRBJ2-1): EAGVVQSPRYKIIEKKQPVAFWCNPISGHNTLYWYLQNLGQGPELLIRYENEEAVDDSQLPKDRFSAERLKGVDSTLKIQPAELGDSAVYLCASSRQGGHNEQFFGPGTRLTVL.

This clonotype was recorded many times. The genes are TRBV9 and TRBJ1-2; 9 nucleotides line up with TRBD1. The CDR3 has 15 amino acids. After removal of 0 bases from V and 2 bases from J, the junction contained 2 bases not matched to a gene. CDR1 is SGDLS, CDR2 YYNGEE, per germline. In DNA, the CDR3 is TGTGCCAGCAGCGTAGGAGGACAGGGGAACTATGGCTACACCTTC. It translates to CASSVGGQGNYGYTF.

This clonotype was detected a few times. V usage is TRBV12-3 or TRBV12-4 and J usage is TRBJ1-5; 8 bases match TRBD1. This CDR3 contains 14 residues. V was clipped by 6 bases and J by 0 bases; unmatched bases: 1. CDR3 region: CASRGTGSNQPQHF. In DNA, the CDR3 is TGTGCCAGCAGGGGGACAGGTAGCAATCAGCCCCAGCATTTT.

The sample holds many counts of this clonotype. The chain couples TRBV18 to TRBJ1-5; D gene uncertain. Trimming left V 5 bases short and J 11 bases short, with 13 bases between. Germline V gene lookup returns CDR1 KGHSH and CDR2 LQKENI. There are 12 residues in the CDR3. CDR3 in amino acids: CASSSTGGTQHF. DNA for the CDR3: TGTGCCAGCTCAAGTACGGGTGGGACCCAGCATTTT.

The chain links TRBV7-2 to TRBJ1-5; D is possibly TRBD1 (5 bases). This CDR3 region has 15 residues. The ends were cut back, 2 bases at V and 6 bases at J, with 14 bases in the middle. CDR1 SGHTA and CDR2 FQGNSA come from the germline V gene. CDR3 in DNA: TGTGCCAGCAGCTTAAAACCCCTTGGGGCTCAGCCCCAGCATTTT. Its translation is CASSLKPLGAQPQHF.

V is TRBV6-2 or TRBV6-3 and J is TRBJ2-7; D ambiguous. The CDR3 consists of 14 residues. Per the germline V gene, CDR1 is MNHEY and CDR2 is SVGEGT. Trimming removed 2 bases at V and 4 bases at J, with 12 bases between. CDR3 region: CASSYPPLRYEQYF. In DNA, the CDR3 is TGTGCCAGCAGTTACCCACCCCTCAGGTACGAGCAGTACTTC.

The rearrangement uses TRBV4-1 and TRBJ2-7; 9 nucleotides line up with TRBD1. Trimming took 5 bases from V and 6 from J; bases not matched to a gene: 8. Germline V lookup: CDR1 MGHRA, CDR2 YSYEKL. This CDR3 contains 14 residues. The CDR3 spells CASSFGTGGGEQYF. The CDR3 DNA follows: TGCGCCAGCAGCTTCGGAACAGGGGGCGGCGAGCAGTACTTC.